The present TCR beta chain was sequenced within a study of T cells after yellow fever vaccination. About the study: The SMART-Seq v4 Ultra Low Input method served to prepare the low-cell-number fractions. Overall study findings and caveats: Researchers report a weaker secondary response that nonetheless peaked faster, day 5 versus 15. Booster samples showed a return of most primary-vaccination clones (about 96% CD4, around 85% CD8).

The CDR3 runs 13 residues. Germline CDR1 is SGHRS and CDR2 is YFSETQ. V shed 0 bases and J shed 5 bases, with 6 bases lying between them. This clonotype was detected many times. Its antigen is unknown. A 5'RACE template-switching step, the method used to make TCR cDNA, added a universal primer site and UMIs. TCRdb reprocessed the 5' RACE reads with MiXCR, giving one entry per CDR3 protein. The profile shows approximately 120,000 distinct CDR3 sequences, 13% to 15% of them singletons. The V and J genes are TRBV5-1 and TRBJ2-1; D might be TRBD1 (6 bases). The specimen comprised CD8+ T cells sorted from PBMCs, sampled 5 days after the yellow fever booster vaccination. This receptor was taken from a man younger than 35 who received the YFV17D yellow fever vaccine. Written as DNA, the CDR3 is TGCGCCAGCAGCTTGGGACAGGACAATGAGCAGTTCTTC. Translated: CASSLGQDNEQFF. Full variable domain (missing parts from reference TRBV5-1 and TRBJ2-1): KAGVTQTPRYLIKTRGQQVTLSCSPISGHRSVSWYQQTPGQGLQFLFEYFSETQRNKGNFPGRFSGRQFSNSRSEMNVSTLELGDSALYLCASSLGQDNEQFFGPGTRLTVL.